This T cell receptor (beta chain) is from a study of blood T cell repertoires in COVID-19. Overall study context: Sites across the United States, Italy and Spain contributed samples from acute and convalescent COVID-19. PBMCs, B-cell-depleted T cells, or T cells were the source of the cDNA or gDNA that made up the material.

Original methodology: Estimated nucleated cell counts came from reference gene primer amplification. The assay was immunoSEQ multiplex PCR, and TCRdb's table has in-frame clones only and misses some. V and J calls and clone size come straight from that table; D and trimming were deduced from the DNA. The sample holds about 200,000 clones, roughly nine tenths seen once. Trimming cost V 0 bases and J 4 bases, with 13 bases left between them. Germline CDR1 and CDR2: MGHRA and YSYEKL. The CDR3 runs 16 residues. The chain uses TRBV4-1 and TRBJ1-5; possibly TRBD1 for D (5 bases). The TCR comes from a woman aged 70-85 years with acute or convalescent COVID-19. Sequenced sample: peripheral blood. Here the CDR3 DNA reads TGCGCCAGCAGCCAAGATCAGGGACTGCCTAATCAGCCCCAGCATTTT. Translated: CASSQDQGLPNQPQHF.